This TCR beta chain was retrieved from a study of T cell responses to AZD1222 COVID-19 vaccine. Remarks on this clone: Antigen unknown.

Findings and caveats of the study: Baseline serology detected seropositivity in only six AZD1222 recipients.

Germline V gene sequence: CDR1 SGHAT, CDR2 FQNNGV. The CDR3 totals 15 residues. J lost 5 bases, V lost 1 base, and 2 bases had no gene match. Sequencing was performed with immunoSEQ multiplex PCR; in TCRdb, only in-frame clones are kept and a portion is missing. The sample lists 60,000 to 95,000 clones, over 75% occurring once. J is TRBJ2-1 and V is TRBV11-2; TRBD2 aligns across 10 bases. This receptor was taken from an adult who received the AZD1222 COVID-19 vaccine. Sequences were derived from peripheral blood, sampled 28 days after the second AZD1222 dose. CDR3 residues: CASSLGLAGDNEQFF. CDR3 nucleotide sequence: TGTGCCAGCAGCTTAGGCCTAGCGGGGGACAATGAGCAGTTCTTC.